Below, one T cell receptor (beta chain) is given with its context. This specimen belongs to a study of T cell changes during pregnancy in multiple sclerosis. Some clones are missing from TCRdb's copy, which holds only in-frame ones; the method was immunoSEQ multiplex PCR. The sample consists of roughly 99,000 clones, around 92% of them appearing once. Germline V gene data show CDR1 as LNHDA and CDR2 as SQIVND (reference sequence). The V gene end was trimmed by 4 bases and the J gene end by 4 bases; junction bases not matched to a gene: 15. There are 18 residues in the CDR3. The rearrangement joins TRBV19 to TRBJ2-5; 10 bases are a match to TRBD2. The specimen was peripheral blood, collected after pregnancy. This clonotype was obtained from a female donor in good health, enrolled as a control in a pregnancy study. The CDR3 DNA is TGTGCCAGTAGTAGGCAGCGAGCGGGGGGGCTGGGGGGAGAGACCCAGTACTTC. Its protein product is CASSRQRAGGLGGETQYF. Looking up the rest from reference TRBV19 and TRBJ2-5 gives the full variable domain: DGGITQSPKYLFRKEGQNVTLSCEQNLNHDAMYWYRQDPGQGLRLIYYSQIVNDFQKGDIAEGYSVSREKKESFPLTVTSAQKNPTAFYLCASSRQRAGGLGGETQYFGPGTRLLVL.